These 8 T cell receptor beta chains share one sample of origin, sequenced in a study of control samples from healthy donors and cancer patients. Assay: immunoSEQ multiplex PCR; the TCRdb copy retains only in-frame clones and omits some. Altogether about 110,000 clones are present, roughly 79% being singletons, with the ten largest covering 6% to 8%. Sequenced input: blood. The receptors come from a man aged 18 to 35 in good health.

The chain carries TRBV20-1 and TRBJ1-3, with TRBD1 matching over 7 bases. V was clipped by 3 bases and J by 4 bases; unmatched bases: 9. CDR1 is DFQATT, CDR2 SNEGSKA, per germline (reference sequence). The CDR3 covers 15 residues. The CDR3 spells CSASIGGTFGNTIYF. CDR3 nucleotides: TGCAGTGCTAGTATAGGGGGCACCTTCGGAAACACCATATATTTT.

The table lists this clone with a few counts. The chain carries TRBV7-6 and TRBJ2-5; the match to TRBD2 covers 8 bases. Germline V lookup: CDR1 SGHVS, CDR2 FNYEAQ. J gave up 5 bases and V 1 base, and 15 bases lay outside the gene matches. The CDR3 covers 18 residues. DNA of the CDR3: TGTGCCAGCAGCTTAGTGGTAGCGGGGTCTACCGGGGGGGAGACCCAGTACTTC. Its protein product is CASSLVVAGSTGGETQYF.

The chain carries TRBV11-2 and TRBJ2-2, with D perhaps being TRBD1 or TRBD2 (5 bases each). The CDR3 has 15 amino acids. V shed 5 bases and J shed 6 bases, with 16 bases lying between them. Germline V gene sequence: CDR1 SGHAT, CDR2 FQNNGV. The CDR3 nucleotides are TGTGCCAGCAGCCTGGACTCTCAAGGGGCCGGGGAGCTGTTTTTT. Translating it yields CASSLDSQGAGELFF.

This chain's CDR3 is CSVPRWDREANYGYTF. The CDR3 DNA is TGCAGCGTCCCCCGGTGGGACAGGGAGGCTAACTATGGCTACACCTTC. V is TRBV29-1 and J is TRBJ1-2; 9 nucleotides align to TRBD1. Germline assignment: CDR1 SQVTM and CDR2 ANQGSEA. The CDR3 extends over 16 amino acids. Unmatched junction bases numbered 11, after V lost 6 bases and J lost 0 bases.

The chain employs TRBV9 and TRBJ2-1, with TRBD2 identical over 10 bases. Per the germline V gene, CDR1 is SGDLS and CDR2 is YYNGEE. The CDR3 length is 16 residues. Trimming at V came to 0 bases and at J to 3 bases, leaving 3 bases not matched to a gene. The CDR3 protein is CASSVAASGSYNEQFF. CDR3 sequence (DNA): TGTGCCAGCAGCGTAGCGGCTAGCGGGAGCTACAATGAGCAGTTCTTC. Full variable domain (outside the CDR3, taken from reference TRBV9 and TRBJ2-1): DSGVTQTPKHLITATGQRVTLRCSPRSGDLSVYWYQQSLDQGLQFLIQYYNGEERAKGNILERFSAQQFPDLHSELNLSSLELGDSALYFCASSVAASGSYNEQFFGPGTRLTVL.

CDR3 in amino acids: CASSKAPRERGNEKLFF. The CDR3 nucleotides read TGTGCCAGCAGCAAAGCTCCCAGGGAGAGGGGTAATGAAAAACTGTTTTTT. This chain joins TRBV21-1 and TRBJ1-4. TRBV21-1 is designated a pseudogene. This CDR3 is built from 17 residues.

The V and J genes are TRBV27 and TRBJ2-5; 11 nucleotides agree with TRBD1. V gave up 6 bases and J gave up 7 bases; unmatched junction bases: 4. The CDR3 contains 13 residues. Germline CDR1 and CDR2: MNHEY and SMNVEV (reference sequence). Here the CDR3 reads CASSVGQGATQYF. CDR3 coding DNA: TGTGCCAGCAGCGTAGGACAGGGGGCGACCCAGTACTTC.

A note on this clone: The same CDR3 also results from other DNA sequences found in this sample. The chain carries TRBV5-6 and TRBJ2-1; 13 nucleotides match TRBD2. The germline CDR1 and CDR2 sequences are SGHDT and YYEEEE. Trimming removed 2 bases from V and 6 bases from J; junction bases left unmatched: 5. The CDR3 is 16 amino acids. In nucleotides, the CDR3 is TGTGCCAGCAGCTTAGGACTAGCGGGGGTTAGCAATGAGCAGTTCTTC. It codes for CASSLGLAGVSNEQFF.